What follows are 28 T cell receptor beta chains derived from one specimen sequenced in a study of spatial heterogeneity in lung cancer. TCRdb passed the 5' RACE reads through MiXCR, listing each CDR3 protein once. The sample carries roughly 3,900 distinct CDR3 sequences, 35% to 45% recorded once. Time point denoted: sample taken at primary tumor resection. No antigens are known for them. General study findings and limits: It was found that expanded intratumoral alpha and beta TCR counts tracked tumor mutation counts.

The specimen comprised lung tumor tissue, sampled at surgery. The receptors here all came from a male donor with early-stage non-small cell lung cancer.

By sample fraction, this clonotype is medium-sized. The CDR3, as DNA: TGCAGCGTTGCTGGGTTCGGATTAGCCTACGAGCAGTACTTC. Translated: CSVAGFGLAYEQYF. This sequence joins TRBV29-1 and TRBJ2-7; D is undetermined. V was shortened by 4 bases and J by 2 bases, with 15 bases between the two germline ends. Germline values: CDR1 SQVTM, CDR2 ANQGSEA. The CDR3 consists of 14 residues.

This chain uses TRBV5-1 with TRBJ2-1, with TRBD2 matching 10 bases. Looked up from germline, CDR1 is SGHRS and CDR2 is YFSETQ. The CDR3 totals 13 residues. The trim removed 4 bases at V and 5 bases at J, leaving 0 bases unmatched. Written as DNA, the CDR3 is TGCGCCAGCAGCGGACTAGCGGACAATGAGCAGTTCTTC. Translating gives CASSGLADNEQFF.

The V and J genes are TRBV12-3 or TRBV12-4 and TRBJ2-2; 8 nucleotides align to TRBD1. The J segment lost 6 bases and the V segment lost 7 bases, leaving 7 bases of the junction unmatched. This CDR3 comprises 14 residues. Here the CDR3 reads CASNLDRVAGELFF. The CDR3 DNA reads TGTGCCAGCAACCTGGACAGGGTAGCCGGGGAGCTGTTTTTT.

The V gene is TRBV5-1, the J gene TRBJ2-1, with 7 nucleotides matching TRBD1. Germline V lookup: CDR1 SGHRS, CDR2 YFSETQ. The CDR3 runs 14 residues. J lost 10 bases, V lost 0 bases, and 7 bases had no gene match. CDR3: CASSLGTGEIEQFF. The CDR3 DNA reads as TGCGCCAGCAGCTTGGGAACAGGGGAGATAGAGCAGTTCTTC. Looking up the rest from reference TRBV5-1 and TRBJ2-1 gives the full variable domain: KAGVTQTPRYLIKTRGQQVTLSCSPISGHRSVSWYQQTPGQGLQFLFEYFSETQRNKGNFPGRFSGRQFSNSRSEMNVSTLELGDSALYLCASSLGTGEIEQFFGPGTRLTVL.

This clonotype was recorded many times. This CDR3 reads CSVYGTGIEQFF. The CDR3 region has the DNA TGCAGCGTTTACGGGACAGGGATTGAGCAGTTCTTC. The V gene is TRBV29-1, the J gene TRBJ2-1; 9 nucleotides align to TRBD1. The CDR3 is made up of 12 amino acids. The germline gives CDR1 SQVTM, CDR2 ANQGSEA. V shed 5 bases, J shed 9 bases, and the junction held 5 bases outside the gene matches.

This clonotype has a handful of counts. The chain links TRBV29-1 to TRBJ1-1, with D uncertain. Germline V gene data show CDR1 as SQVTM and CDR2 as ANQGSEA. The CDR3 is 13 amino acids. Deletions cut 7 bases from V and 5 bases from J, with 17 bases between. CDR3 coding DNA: TGCAGCGCCAGTGCAGGTGTGGGGACTGAAGCTTTCTTT. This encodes CSASAGVGTEAFF.

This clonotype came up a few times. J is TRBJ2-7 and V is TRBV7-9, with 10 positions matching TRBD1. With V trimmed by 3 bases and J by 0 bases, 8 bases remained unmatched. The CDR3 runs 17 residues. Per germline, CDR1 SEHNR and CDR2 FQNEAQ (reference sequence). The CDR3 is CASSLGQGSPSSYEQYF. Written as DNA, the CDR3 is TGTGCCAGCAGCTTGGGACAGGGGTCCCCGAGCTCCTACGAGCAGTACTTC.

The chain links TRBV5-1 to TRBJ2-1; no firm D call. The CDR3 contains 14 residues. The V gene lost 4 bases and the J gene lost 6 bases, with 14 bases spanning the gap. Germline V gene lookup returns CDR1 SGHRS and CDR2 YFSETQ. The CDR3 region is CASSPRPRPNEQFF. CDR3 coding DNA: TGCGCCAGCAGCCCACGACCACGCCCCAATGAGCAGTTCTTC.

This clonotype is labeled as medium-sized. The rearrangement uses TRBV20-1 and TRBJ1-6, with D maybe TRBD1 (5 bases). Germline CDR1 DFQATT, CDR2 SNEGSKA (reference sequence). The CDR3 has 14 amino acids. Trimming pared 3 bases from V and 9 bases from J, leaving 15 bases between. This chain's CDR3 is CSASPGRGTSPLHF. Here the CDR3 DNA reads TGCAGTGCTAGTCCGGGGCGAGGGACTTCACCCCTCCACTTT.

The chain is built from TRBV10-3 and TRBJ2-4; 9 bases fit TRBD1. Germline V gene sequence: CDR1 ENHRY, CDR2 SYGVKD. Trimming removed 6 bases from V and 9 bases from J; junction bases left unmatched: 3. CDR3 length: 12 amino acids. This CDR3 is CAISRTGVIQYF. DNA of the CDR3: TGTGCCATCAGCCGGACAGGGGTCATTCAGTACTTC.

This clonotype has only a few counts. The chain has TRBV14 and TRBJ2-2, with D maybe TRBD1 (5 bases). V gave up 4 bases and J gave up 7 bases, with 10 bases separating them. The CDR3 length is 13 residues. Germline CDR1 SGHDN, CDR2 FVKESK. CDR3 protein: CASSRREIGELFF. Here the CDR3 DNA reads TGTGCCAGCAGCCGCAGGGAAATCGGGGAGCTGTTTTTT.

CDR3 DNA sequence: TGTGCCAGCAGTTTAAGCGGGAGAGCCGGGGAGCTGTTTTTT. Its protein is CASSLSGRAGELFF. The chain couples TRBV28 to TRBJ2-2, with 8 bases that match TRBD2. V shed 2 bases, J shed 6 bases, and the junction held 2 bases outside the gene matches. CDR1 and CDR2 from the germline V gene are MDHEN and SYDVKM. CDR3 length: 14 amino acids.

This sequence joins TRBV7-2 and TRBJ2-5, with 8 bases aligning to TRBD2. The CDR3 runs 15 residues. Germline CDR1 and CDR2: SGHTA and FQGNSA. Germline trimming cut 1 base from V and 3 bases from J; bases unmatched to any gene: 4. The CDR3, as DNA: TGTGCCAGCAGCTTAGGTGGGACTAGAGAAGAGACCCAGTACTTC. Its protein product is CASSLGGTREETQYF. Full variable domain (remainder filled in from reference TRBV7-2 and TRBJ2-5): GAGVSQSPSNKVTEKGKDVELRCDPISGHTALYWYRQSLGQGLEFLIYFQGNSAPDKSGLPSDRFSAERTGGSVSTLTIQRTQQEDSAVYLCASSLGGTREETQYFGPGTRLLVL.

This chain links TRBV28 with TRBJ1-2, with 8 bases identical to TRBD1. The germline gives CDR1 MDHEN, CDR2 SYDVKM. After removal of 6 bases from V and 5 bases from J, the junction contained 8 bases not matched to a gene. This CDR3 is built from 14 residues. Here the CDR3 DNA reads TGTGCCAGCAGCTTCGGACAGGGCCCTTATGGCTACACCTTC. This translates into CASSFGQGPYGYTF.

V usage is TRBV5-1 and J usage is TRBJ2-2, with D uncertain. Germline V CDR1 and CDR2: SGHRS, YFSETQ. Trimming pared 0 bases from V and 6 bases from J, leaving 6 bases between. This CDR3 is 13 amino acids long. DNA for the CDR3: TGCGCCAGCAGCTTGGTAGGGTCCGGGGAGCTGTTTTTT. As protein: CASSLVGSGELFF.

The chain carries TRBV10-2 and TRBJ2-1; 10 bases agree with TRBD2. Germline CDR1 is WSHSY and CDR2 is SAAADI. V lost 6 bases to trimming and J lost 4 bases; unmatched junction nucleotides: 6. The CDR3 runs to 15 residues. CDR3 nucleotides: TGCGCCAGCAGCGCCACTAGCGGGGCGTACAATGAGCAGTTCTTC. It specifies CASSATSGAYNEQFF.

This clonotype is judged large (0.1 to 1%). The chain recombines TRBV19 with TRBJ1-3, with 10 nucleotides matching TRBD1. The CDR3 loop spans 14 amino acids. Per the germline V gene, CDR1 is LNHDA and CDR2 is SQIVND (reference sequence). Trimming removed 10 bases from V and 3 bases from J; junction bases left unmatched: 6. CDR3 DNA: TGTGCCACTTGGGACAGGGGATTTGGAAACACCATATATTTT. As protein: CATWDRGFGNTIYF.

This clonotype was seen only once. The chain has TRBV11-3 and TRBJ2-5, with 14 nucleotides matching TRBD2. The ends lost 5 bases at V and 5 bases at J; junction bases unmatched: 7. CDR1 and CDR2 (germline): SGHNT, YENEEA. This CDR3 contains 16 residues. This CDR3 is CASSPPGLAGDETQYF. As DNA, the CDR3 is TGTGCCAGCAGCCCGCCGGGACTAGCGGGAGACGAGACCCAGTACTTC.

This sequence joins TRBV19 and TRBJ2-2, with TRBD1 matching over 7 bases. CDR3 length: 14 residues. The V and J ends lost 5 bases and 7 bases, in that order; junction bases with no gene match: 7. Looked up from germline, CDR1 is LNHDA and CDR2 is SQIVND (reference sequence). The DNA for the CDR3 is TGTGCCAGTAGTCTGAGGGGGCTGAGCGGGGAGCTGTTTTTT. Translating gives CASSLRGLSGELFF.

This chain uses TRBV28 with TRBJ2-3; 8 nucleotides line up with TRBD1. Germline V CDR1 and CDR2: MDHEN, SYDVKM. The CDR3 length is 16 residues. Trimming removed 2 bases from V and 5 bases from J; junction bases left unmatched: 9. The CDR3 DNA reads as TGTGCCAGCAGTTTAATGGGGACAGGATCGCAAGATACGCAGTATTTT. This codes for CASSLMGTGSQDTQYF.

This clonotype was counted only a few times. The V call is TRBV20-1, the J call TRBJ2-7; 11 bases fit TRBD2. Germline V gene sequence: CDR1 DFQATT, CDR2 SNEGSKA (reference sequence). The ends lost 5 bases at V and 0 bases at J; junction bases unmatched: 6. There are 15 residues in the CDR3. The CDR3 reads CSAPLTSGSSYEQYF. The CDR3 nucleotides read TGCAGTGCTCCCTTAACTAGCGGGAGCTCCTACGAGCAGTACTTC.

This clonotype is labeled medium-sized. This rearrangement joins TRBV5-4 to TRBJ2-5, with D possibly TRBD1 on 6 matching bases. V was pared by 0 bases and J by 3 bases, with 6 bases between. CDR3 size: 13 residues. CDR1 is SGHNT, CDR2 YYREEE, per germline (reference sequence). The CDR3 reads CASSLDREETQYF. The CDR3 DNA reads TGTGCCAGCAGCTTGGACAGGGAAGAGACCCAGTACTTC.

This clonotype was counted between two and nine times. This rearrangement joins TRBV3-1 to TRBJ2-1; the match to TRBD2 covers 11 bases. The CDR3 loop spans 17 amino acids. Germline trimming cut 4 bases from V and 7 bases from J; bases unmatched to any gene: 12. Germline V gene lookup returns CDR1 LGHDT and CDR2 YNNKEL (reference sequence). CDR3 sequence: CASSPIAGGPGGNEQFF. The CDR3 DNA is TGTGCCAGCAGCCCCATAGCGGGGGGGCCCGGGGGTAATGAGCAGTTCTTC.

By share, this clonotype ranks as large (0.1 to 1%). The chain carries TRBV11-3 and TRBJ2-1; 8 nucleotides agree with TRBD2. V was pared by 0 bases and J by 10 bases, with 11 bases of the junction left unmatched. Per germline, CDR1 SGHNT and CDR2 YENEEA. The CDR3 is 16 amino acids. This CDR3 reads CASSLDGSGGREEQFF. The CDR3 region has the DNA TGTGCCAGCAGCTTAGATGGGAGCGGGGGTCGGGAGGAGCAGTTCTTC.

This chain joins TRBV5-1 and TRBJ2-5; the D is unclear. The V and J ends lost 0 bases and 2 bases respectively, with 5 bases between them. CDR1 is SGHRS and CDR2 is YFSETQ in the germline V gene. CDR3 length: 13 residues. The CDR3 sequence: CASSLGLQETQYF. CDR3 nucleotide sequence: TGCGCCAGCAGCTTGGGGCTTCAAGAGACCCAGTACTTC.

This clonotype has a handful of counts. This CDR3 is CASSSQETQYF. Here the CDR3 DNA reads TGTGCCAGCAGCTCCCAAGAGACCCAGTACTTC. The chain has TRBV7-9 and TRBJ2-5; D is ambiguous. This CDR3 contains 11 residues. The germline CDR1 and CDR2 sequences are SEHNR and FQNEAQ (reference sequence). V was trimmed by 4 bases and J by 1 base, leaving 1 base between them.

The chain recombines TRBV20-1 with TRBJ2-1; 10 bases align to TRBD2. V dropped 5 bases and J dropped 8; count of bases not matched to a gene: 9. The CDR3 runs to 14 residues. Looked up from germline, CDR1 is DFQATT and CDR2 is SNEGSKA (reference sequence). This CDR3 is CSAGPSGRGDEQFF. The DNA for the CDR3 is TGCAGTGCTGGCCCTAGCGGGAGAGGCGATGAGCAGTTCTTC.

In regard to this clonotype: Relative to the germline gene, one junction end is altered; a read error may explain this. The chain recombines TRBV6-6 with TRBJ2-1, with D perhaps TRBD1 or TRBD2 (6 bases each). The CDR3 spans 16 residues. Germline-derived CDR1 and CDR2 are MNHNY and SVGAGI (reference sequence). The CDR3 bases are TGTGCTAGCAGTTACGGGGGCCGAAGGGGGTACAATGAGCAGTTCTTC. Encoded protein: CASSYGGRRGYNEQFF.